This T cell receptor beta chain was found in a study of cytomegalovirus exposure and HLA in healthy donors. Study outcomes and limitations: Cytomegalovirus-associated status was assigned to approximately 160 TCR beta chains. In a later analysis, a genetic analysis reported fewer productive-TCR N-insertions in an Asian-associated ancestry cluster than the cohort average. Sequencing probably produced one cluster of sequence variants that were highly shared. Researchers left out some V segments, among them TRBV6-2 and TRBV6-3, as indistinguishable.

The CDR3 runs to 13 residues. V was cut by 5 bases and J by 6 bases, with 13 bases left in between. Germline lookup yields CDR1 SGHVS and CDR2 FNYEAQ. Primers included in the PCR were 60 Vbeta and 13 Jbeta primers. The protocol was immunoSEQ multiplex PCR, while the TCRdb copy is restricted to in-frame clones and leaves out a portion. The profile shows roughly 180,000 clones, roughly 80% of them singletons. Details on this clone: Its antigen is unidentified.

The rearrangement links TRBV7-6 to TRBJ1-1; D is uncertain. Input material: PBMCs. The clonotype was recovered from a man younger than 45 in good health and CMV-seropositive. CDR3 region: CASSPYWRAEAFF. The CDR3 nucleotides read TGTGCCAGCAGCCCTTACTGGAGGGCTGAAGCTTTCTTT. The full variable domain, completed using reference TRBV7-6 and TRBJ1-1, is GAGVSQSPRYKVTKRGQDVALRCDPISGHVSLYWYRQALGQGPEFLTYFNYEAQQDKSGLPNDRFSAERPEGSISTLTIQRTEQRDSAMYRCASSPYWRAEAFFGQGTRLTVV.